This T cell receptor beta chain is drawn from a study of identical twins. After removal of 5 bases from V and 0 bases from J, the junction contained 7 bases not matched to a gene. Germline V gene lookup returns CDR1 SGHAT and CDR2 FQNNGV. CDR3 length: 18 amino acids. A single record per CDR3 protein comes from TCRdb applying MiXCR to the 5' RACE reads. The sample includes roughly 720,000 distinct CDR3 sequences, 18% of them seen just once. These same records also appear under a second study, on T cells expressing NK-cell markers.

This chain connects TRBV11-2 to TRBJ2-1, with 13 positions matching TRBD2. Material: PBMCs. This TCR derives from a woman between 18 and 29 years old in good health. The CDR3 spells CASSRGLAGNPSYNEQFF. The CDR3 nucleotides read TGTGCCAGCAGCCGGGGACTAGCGGGGAATCCCTCCTACAATGAGCAGTTCTTC.